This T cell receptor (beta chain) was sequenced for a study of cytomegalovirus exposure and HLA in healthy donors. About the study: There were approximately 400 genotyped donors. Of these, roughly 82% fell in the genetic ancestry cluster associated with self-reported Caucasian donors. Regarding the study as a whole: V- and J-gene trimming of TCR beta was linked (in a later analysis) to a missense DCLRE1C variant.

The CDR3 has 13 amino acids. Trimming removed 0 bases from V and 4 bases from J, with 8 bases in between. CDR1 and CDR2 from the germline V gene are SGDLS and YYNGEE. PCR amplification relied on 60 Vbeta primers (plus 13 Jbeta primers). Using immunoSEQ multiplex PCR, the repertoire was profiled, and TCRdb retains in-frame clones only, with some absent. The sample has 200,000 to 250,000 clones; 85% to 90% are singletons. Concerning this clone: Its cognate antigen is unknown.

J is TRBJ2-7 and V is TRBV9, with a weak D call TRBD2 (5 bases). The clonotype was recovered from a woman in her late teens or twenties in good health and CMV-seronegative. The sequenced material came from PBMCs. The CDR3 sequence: CASSVGGNYEQYF. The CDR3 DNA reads TGTGCCAGCAGCGTAGGAGGGAATTACGAGCAGTACTTC.